Only one count was recorded for the clone carrying this T cell receptor beta chain. TCRdb keeps only in-frame clones here, not all; method: immunoSEQ multiplex PCR. The sample yields 150,000 to 200,000 clones, approximately 94% seen once. The data were obtained in a study of T cell responses to AZD1222 COVID-19 vaccine. V was trimmed by 2 bases and J by 1 base, leaving 15 bases between them. The CDR3 length is 16 residues. Germline V lookup: CDR1 SNHLY, CDR2 FYNNEI. Sequencing was performed on peripheral blood, taken on day 0 of AZD1222 vaccination. The receptor was derived from an adult in good health. J is TRBJ2-7 and V is TRBV2; no firm D call. CDR3 bases: TGTGCCAGCAGTGAAACGGGTAGGGTAGATTCCTACGAGCAGTACTTC. Protein sequence: CASSETGRVDSYEQYF.